Sequencing of this T cell receptor beta chain was carried out in a study of identical twins. Findings and caveats of the study: Memory repertoires showed no such pattern, whereas abundant cord blood beta clonotypes carried fewer insertions.

CDR3 length: 16 residues. CDR1 and CDR2 from the germline V gene are LGHDT and YNNKEL (reference sequence). Comment on this clonotype: Antigen specificity is unknown. One end of the junction fails to match germline, which may point to a read error.

A universal primer site arose from template switching, and cDNA bore unique molecular identifiers. TCRdb reanalysed the 5' RACE reads using MiXCR and keeps one entry per CDR3 protein. The sample includes around 1.7 million distinct CDR3 sequences, 25% to 35% of them seen just once. The origin of this receptor is a newborn girl in good health. Sample: cord blood. The chain combines TRBV3-1 with TRBJ2-1; 7 bases fit TRBD2. In nucleotides, the CDR3 is TGTGCCAGCAGCCAAGATTCGGGGGGACCCTACAATGAACAGTTATTC. As protein: CASSQDSGGPYNEQLF.